This T cell receptor beta chain was captured in a study of Ad26.COV2.S vaccination and SARS-CoV-2 variants. Study background: The Ad26.COV2.S arm of the COV1001 trial was where the donor was placed. Ad26.COV2.S shots went into the muscle once or twice, 56 days apart. Study-wide results and limits: Ad26.COV2.S recipients had broader spike-specific TCRs (P = 0.0014).

The treatment was: around 19 received Ad26.COV2.S at low or high dose, single or two shots; about 5 received placebo; per-sample allocation not given. It was on day 63 after the first vaccine or placebo injection that samples were taken. Immunization relied on an Ad26 vector, which expressed Wuhan-strain SARS-CoV-2 spike. The V gene end was trimmed by 5 bases and the J gene end by 1 base; junction bases not matched to a gene: 5. There are 15 residues in the CDR3. CDR1 is MNHEY and CDR2 is SVGAGI in the germline V gene. A word on this clone: The antigen is unknown.

Repertoires were generated with immunoSEQ multiplex PCR, while TCRdb's copy carries only in-frame clones and drops some. The data hold about 460,000 clones, with 80% to 90% observed a single time. The clonotype was recovered from a person aged 18-65 years who received the Ad26.COV2.S COVID-19 vaccine or a placebo. Sequences were derived from peripheral blood, sampled in a trial of Ad26.COV2.S vaccine versus placebo. The V gene is TRBV6-5, the J gene TRBJ2-5; 9 bases line up with TRBD2. CDR3 nucleotide sequence: TGTGCCAGCAGTCGCGGGGGGGCACGCCAAGAGACCCAGTACTTC. Its translation is CASSRGGARQETQYF.